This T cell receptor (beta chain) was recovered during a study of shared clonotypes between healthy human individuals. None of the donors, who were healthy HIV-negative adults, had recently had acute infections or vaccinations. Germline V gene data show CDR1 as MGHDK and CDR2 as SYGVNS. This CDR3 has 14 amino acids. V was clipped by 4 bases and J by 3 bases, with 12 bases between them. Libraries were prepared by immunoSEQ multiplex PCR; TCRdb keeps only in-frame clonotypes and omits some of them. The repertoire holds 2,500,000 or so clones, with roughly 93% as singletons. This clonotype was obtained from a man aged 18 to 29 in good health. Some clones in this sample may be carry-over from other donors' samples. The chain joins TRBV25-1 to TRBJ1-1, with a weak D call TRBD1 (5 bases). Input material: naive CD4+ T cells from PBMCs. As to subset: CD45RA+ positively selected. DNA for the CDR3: TGTGCCAGCAGTGCCCGAGGGGTCTACACTGAAGCTTTCTTT. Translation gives CASSARGVYTEAFF.